The next 21 T cell receptor beta chains were all read from a single sample in a study of CD8 T cells in ankylosing spondylitis listed by TCRdb under 2017. Study-level results and caveats: Blood from ankylosing spondylitis patients appeared to be characterized by a TCR beta motif made up of under ten highly homologous amino acid variants.

The library was obtained by 5' RACE. Sequenced on an Illumina HiSeq 2500. TCRdb reprocessed the public reads (quality trimming at Q25 with fastp, clone calling with MiXCR) and kept in-frame beta chains. One record per CDR3 amino acid sequence lists the most common genes and DNA. Within this sample are hundreds of thousands of distinct CDR3 sequences, with 20% to 30% of them counted one time only. The top ten constitute about 1% of the sample. For these receptors, no antigen is known. The sequenced material came from blood, either unsorted or a sorted T cell fraction (not recorded which). Receptors were obtained from a male donor with ankylosing spondylitis.

This clonotype was observed a handful of times. The chain uses TRBV3-1 and TRBJ2-1, with 8 nucleotides matching TRBD2. CDR3 size: 16 residues. Trimming took 5 bases from V and 9 from J; bases not matched to a gene: 15. Looked up from germline, CDR1 is LGHDT and CDR2 is YNNKEL (reference sequence). CDR3 bases: TGTGCCAGCAGCAGAAGCGGACGGGAGGGCCGGGTTGAGCAGTTCTTC. It translates to CASSRSGREGRVEQFF.

The chain joins TRBV5-1 to TRBJ2-2, with no clear D. Trimming stripped 4 bases from V and 1 base from J, with 5 bases between. The CDR3 covers 13 residues. CDR1 and CDR2 from the germline V gene are SGHRS and YFSETQ. CDR3 sequence reads: CASSGVNTGELFF. The CDR3 nucleotides are TGCGCCAGCAGCGGGGTGAACACCGGGGAGCTGTTTTTT.

The chain combines TRBV6-2 or TRBV6-3 with TRBJ1-2; no clear D. Germline V gene data show CDR1 as MNHEY and CDR2 as SVGEGT. The CDR3 is 13 residues long. Trimming stripped 2 bases from V and 4 bases from J, with 8 bases between. CDR3 nucleotides: TGTGCCAGCAGTTACCCTCAGATCTATGGCTACACCTTC. It is translated as CASSYPQIYGYTF.

DNA for the CDR3: TGTGCCAGCAGCCCCGAGAGGGCAACCACACTGAAAGCTTTCTTT. It encodes CASSPERATTLKAFF. The chain is built from TRBV7-9 and TRBJ1-1; D is unclear. V lost 5 bases, J lost 9 bases, and 22 bases lay in between. Per the germline V gene, CDR1 is SEHNR and CDR2 is FQNEAQ (reference sequence). This CDR3 is built from 15 residues.

This sequence joins TRBV20-1 and TRBJ1-5; the D is unclear. The germline CDR1 and CDR2 sequences are DFQATT and SNEGSKA (reference sequence). The CDR3 covers 12 residues. The V and J ends lost 2 bases and 6 bases respectively, with 8 bases between them. CDR3: CSARWVGQPQHF. CDR3 DNA sequence: TGCAGTGCTAGATGGGTGGGTCAGCCCCAGCATTTT.

This clonotype was found a few times. J is TRBJ2-3 and V is TRBV7-2, with D perhaps TRBD1 (7 bases). Germline V gene data show CDR1 as SGHTA and CDR2 as FQGNSA. This CDR3 is 15 amino acids long. The V end was cut by 6 bases, the J end by 1 base, with 14 bases between. The CDR3 loop reads CASRNRGGGTDTQYF. The CDR3 DNA reads as TGTGCCAGCAGAAACAGGGGCGGGGGCACAGATACGCAGTATTTT.

This chain joins TRBV11-2 and TRBJ2-7; TRBD2 matches at 9 bases. CDR3 length equals 14 residues. Germline V gene data show CDR1 as SGHAT and CDR2 as FQNNGV. The ends lost 3 bases at V and 5 bases at J; junction bases unmatched: 5. CDR3 sequence: CASSLAGLANEQYF. The CDR3 DNA reads TGTGCCAGCAGCTTGGCGGGACTAGCTAACGAGCAGTACTTC.

This clonotype was seen only a few times. The V gene is TRBV2, the J gene TRBJ1-5, with unresolved D. The V gene's germline CDR1 is SNHLY and CDR2 FYNNEI. The CDR3 has 12 amino acids. V was shortened by 7 bases and J by 7 bases, with 11 bases between the two germline ends. CDR3 amino acids: CASKGMGQPQHF. In DNA, the CDR3 is TGTGCCAGCAAAGGGATGGGCCAGCCCCAGCATTTT.

The rearrangement uses TRBV7-2 and TRBJ2-7; TRBD1 aligns across 10 bases. The CDR3 contains 15 residues. Per germline, CDR1 SGHTA and CDR2 FQGNSA. V shed 5 bases and J 2 bases; nucleotides not matched to a gene: 6. CDR3 sequence (DNA): TGTGCCAGCAGCCACGGGACAGGGGAACCCTACGAGCAGTACGTC. Its protein is CASSHGTGEPYEQYV.

At least ten counts were recorded for this clonotype. This rearrangement joins TRBV7-9 to TRBJ2-1; D uncertain. The CDR3 sequence is 16 residues long. V was clipped by 2 bases and J by 2 bases, with 13 bases between them. The germline V gene has CDR1 SEHNR and CDR2 FQNEAQ (reference sequence). The CDR3 reads CASSLPLSEAYNEQFF. DNA of the CDR3: TGTGCCAGCAGCTTACCCCTAAGTGAAGCCTACAATGAGCAGTTCTTC. Filled out from reference TRBV7-9 and TRBJ2-1, the complete variable domain reads DTGVSQNPRHKITKRGQNVTFRCDPISEHNRLYWYRQTLGQGPEFLTYFQNEAQLEKSRLLSDRFSAERPKGSFSTLEIQRTEQGDSAMYLCASSLPLSEAYNEQFFGPGTRLTVL.

The V and J genes are TRBV12-3 or TRBV12-4 and TRBJ1-1, with D uncertain. CDR3 length: 13 residues. V was shortened by 4 bases and J by 1 base, with 7 bases between the two germline ends. In nucleotides, the CDR3 is TGTGCCAGCAGTTATAGAGCGAACACTGAAGCTTTCTTT. It yields the protein CASSYRANTEAFF.

The gene calls are TRBV10-3 and TRBJ1-5; tentatively, D is TRBD1 (5 bases). V was trimmed by 4 bases and J by 9 bases, leaving 7 bases between them. The germline CDR1 and CDR2 sequences are ENHRY and SYGVKD. The CDR3 extends over 11 amino acids. In DNA, the CDR3 is TGTGCCATCAGTGGCGGGGGGCCCCAGCATTTT. This codes for CAISGGGPQHF.

The sample holds a few counts of this clonotype. Here the CDR3 reads CASSFLGEGTEAFF. CDR3 DNA: TGTGCCAGCAGCTTCTTAGGGGAAGGCACTGAAGCTTTCTTT. V gene TRBV5-6 combines with J gene TRBJ1-1; weak D call: TRBD1 (5 bases). This CDR3 is built from 14 residues. V was shortened by 2 bases and J by 4 bases, with 12 bases between the two germline ends. Germline V gene lookup returns CDR1 SGHDT and CDR2 YYEEEE.

The rearrangement links TRBV7-8 to TRBJ1-1; a weak D match, TRBD1 (5 bases). Germline assignment: CDR1 SGHVS and CDR2 FQNEAQ. This CDR3 has 16 residues. V lost 5 bases and J lost 0, with 16 bases in between. The CDR3 coding sequence is TGTGCCAGCAGCATAACCCGGACACCGATGAACACTGAAGCTTTCTTT. Its translation: CASSITRTPMNTEAFF.

This clonotype was detected ten times or more. The chain uses TRBV2 and TRBJ2-3; perhaps TRBD2 as D (6 bases). Germline-derived CDR1 and CDR2 are SNHLY and FYNNEI. The length of the CDR3 is 15 residues. V lost 3 bases to trimming and J lost 7 bases, with 17 bases between them. CDR3 protein: CASSEGGLGLYTQYF. The CDR3 coding sequence is TGTGCCAGCAGTGAGGGGGGACTTGGACTGTATACGCAGTATTTT.

J is TRBJ2-5 and V is TRBV7-9; D call uncertain. This CDR3 is 13 amino acids long. V lost 5 bases, J lost 4 bases, and 11 bases lay in between. The germline V gene encodes CDR1 SEHNR and CDR2 FQNEAQ (reference sequence). The CDR3 protein is CASSGRLGETQYF. CDR3 sequence (DNA): TGTGCCAGCAGCGGACGGCTGGGAGAGACCCAGTACTTC.

The chain recombines TRBV12-3 or TRBV12-4 with TRBJ2-3; 10 bases are shared with TRBD2. Unmatched junction bases numbered 8, after V lost 5 bases and J lost 0 bases. The CDR3 length is 17 residues. The CDR3 protein is CASSPGTSAPSTDTQYF. CDR3 DNA: TGTGCCAGCAGTCCCGGGACTAGCGCACCTAGCACAGATACGCAGTATTTT.

This clonotype was seen more than once but under ten times. J is TRBJ2-3 and V is TRBV10-2; D is uncertain. Germline-derived CDR1 and CDR2 are WSHSY and SAAADI. The CDR3 is 15 residues long. The V and J ends lost 0 bases and 5 bases respectively, with 12 bases between them. CDR3 residues: CASSESLRLGDTQYF. CDR3 DNA: TGCGCCAGCAGTGAGTCGTTACGACTTGGAGATACGCAGTATTTT.

There are a few counts of this clonotype. The chain carries TRBV12-3 or TRBV12-4 and TRBJ2-1; 8 positions match TRBD2. The CDR3 is 15 amino acids. The trim removed 6 bases at V and 3 bases at J, leaving 7 bases unmatched. The CDR3 is CASRAIAGYYNEQFF. The DNA of the CDR3 is TGTGCCAGCAGGGCAATAGCGGGGTACTACAATGAGCAGTTCTTC.

The chain couples TRBV5-1 to TRBJ1-2; TRBD1 matches at 7 bases. CDR1 is SGHRS, CDR2 YFSETQ, per germline. This CDR3 has 14 amino acids. V lost 3 bases, J lost 3 bases, and 5 bases stayed unmatched. The DNA of the CDR3 is TGCGCCAGCAGCTCGGGACAGCCATACTATGGCTACACCTTC. Protein sequence: CASSSGQPYYGYTF.

This clonotype has a single count. The J gene is TRBJ2-3, the V gene TRBV24-1; D is undetermined. CDR1 and CDR2 (germline): KGHDR, SFDVKD. The V end was cut by 6 bases, the J end by 1 base, with 7 bases between. The CDR3 extends over 13 amino acids. The CDR3 here is CATSQVRTDTQYF. The CDR3 nucleotides read TGTGCCACCAGTCAGGTACGCACAGATACGCAGTATTTT.